This is a list of T cell receptor beta chains from one sample in a study of blood T cell repertoires in COVID-19. Data came from immunoSEQ multiplex PCR; TCRdb stores just in-frame clones and leaves some out. The table lists roughly 230,000 clones, around four fifths of them singletons, with more than 6% in the top ten. The sequencing input was peripheral blood. These receptors were collected from a woman aged 55-70 years with active or convalescent COVID-19. CDR3s leave out the opening cysteine and the closing phenylalanine or tryptophan.

AWNKREYSGELF TRBV30 12
ASSPTGEDEQF TRBV6-5 11
ASRSEKTEASTNSPLH TRBV12-2 16
ASSLEPYLGTDTQY TRBV27 14
ASSEGVAGGLTNEQF TRBV6-1 15
ASRQQGEAYGYT TRBV19 12
ASSSGLAGYNEQF TRBV5-4 13
ASSSGQGANSPLH TRBV7-9 13
ASSLVSDRGLGYT TRBV6-5 13
ASSVDRGRYGYT TRBV19 12
ATASRTSGYNEQF TRBV5-1 13